A single sample gave rise to the 11 T cell receptor beta chains below, sequenced in a study of T cell repertoires in cytomegalovirus infection. Each CDR3 protein gets one entry after TCRdb re-called the reads with MiXCR. Here the sample spans about 300,000 distinct CDR3 sequences, about a quarter being singletons. The specimen was PBMCs. The receptor source for this set is a human donor in good health (CMV status not recorded). Some clones in this sample may be carry-over from other donors' samples.

This clonotype has just a few counts. The chain links TRBV6-1 to TRBJ1-6, with 7 bases matching TRBD1. Per the germline V gene, CDR1 is MNHNS and CDR2 is SASEGT. V trimming: 6 bases; J trimming: 8 bases; junction bases outside the gene matches: 10. CDR3 length: 15 amino acids. Written as DNA, the CDR3 is TGTGCCAGCAGGACAACCGGGACAGAATATTCACCCCTCCACTTT. Residues: CASRTTGTEYSPLHF.

This clonotype was picked up a small number of times. V usage is TRBV19 and J usage is TRBJ1-5; no firm D call. The CDR3 consists of 15 residues. The V and J ends lost 6 bases and 5 bases respectively, with 17 bases between them. Germline V gene data show CDR1 as LNHDA and CDR2 as SQIVND (reference sequence). The CDR3 coding sequence is TGTGCCAGTAGGGGCAGACAAAGAGGTGATCAGCCCCAGCATTTT. Its protein product is CASRGRQRGDQPQHF.

The chain is built from TRBV19 and TRBJ2-1, with 9 bases identical to TRBD1. Germline V gene lookup returns CDR1 LNHDA and CDR2 SQIVND (reference sequence). The CDR3 runs to 16 residues. V was pared by 4 bases and J by 3 bases, with 7 bases of the junction left unmatched. CDR3 nucleotides: TGTGCCAGTAGTAGGCGGGACAGGGATATCTACAATGAGCAGTTCTTC. This translates into CASSRRDRDIYNEQFF.

This sequence joins TRBV2 and TRBJ2-2, with 9 nucleotides matching TRBD1. Germline lookup yields CDR1 SNHLY and CDR2 FYNNEI. J gave up 4 bases and V 4 bases, and 4 bases lay outside the gene matches. The CDR3 spans 15 residues. The CDR3 protein is CASSGRTGATGELFF. CDR3 nucleotides: TGTGCCAGCAGTGGCAGGACAGGGGCCACCGGGGAGCTGTTTTTT.

This clonotype was counted many times. This chain joins TRBV15 and TRBJ2-6; D not resolved. Per germline, CDR1 LNHNV and CDR2 YYDKDF (reference sequence). V was trimmed by 0 bases and J by 0 bases, leaving 3 bases between them. The CDR3 runs 15 residues. CDR3 sequence: CATSREGSGANVLTF. For the CDR3, the DNA is TGTGCCACCAGCAGAGAGGGCTCTGGGGCCAACGTCCTGACTTTC.

The V call is TRBV20-1, the J call TRBJ2-5; the D gene is possibly TRBD2 (7 bases). The V gene's germline CDR1 is DFQATT and CDR2 SNEGSKA (reference sequence). V was pared by 2 bases and J by 4 bases, with 26 bases between. The CDR3 length is 18 residues. The CDR3: CSARPRGGAGIVPETQYF. The DNA for the CDR3 is TGCAGTGCTAGACCCCGAGGGGGGGCAGGGATTGTCCCAGAGACCCAGTACTTC.

This clonotype was found a few times. V is TRBV18 and J is TRBJ2-5, with D maybe TRBD1 (5 bases). This CDR3 is 13 amino acids long. From germline, CDR1 is KGHSH and CDR2 LQKENI. V was shortened by 2 bases and J by 4 bases, with 8 bases between the two germline ends. Here the CDR3 reads CASSPDQGETQYF. The CDR3 DNA sequence: TGTGCCAGCTCACCAGATCAGGGAGAGACCCAGTACTTC.

This clonotype was seen more than once but under ten times. This sequence joins TRBV7-2 and TRBJ2-5; no definite D call. With 10 bases removed from V and 5 bases from J, the gap between germline ends came to 20 bases. The CDR3 contains 14 residues. Germline V gives CDR1 SGHTA, CDR2 FQGNSA. CDR3: CATQTRWGGETQYF. In nucleotides, the CDR3 is TGTGCCACCCAAACTCGGTGGGGTGGGGAGACCCAGTACTTC.

This clonotype has at least ten counts. V gene TRBV20-1 combines with J gene TRBJ2-4, with TRBD1 matching over 7 bases. This CDR3 is built from 18 residues. Germline V gives CDR1 DFQATT, CDR2 SNEGSKA (reference sequence). The V and J ends lost 0 bases and 2 bases, in that order; junction bases with no gene match: 13. The CDR3 sequence: CSARDPIRQTGTKNIQYF. The CDR3 nucleotides are TGCAGTGCTAGAGATCCTATCCGGCAGACAGGGACCAAAAACATTCAGTACTTC.

This clonotype was seen more than once but under ten times. This sequence joins TRBV7-2 and TRBJ1-1; D gene ambiguous. Germline lookup yields CDR1 SGHTA and CDR2 FQGNSA. The CDR3 loop spans 13 amino acids. V was cut by 5 bases and J by 4 bases, with 11 bases left in between. In DNA form, the CDR3 reads TGTGCCAGCAGCGTTAAGTCGAGCACTGAAGCTTTCTTT. This encodes CASSVKSSTEAFF.

The chain carries TRBV28 and TRBJ1-6, with 9 bases aligning to TRBD1. This CDR3 region has 13 residues. Germline CDR1 is MDHEN and CDR2 is SYDVKM. The ends lost 7 bases at V and 10 bases at J; junction bases unmatched: 5. The CDR3 DNA sequence: TGTGCCAGCAAGGGACAGGGCCACTCACCCCTCCACTTT. This translates into CASKGQGHSPLHF.